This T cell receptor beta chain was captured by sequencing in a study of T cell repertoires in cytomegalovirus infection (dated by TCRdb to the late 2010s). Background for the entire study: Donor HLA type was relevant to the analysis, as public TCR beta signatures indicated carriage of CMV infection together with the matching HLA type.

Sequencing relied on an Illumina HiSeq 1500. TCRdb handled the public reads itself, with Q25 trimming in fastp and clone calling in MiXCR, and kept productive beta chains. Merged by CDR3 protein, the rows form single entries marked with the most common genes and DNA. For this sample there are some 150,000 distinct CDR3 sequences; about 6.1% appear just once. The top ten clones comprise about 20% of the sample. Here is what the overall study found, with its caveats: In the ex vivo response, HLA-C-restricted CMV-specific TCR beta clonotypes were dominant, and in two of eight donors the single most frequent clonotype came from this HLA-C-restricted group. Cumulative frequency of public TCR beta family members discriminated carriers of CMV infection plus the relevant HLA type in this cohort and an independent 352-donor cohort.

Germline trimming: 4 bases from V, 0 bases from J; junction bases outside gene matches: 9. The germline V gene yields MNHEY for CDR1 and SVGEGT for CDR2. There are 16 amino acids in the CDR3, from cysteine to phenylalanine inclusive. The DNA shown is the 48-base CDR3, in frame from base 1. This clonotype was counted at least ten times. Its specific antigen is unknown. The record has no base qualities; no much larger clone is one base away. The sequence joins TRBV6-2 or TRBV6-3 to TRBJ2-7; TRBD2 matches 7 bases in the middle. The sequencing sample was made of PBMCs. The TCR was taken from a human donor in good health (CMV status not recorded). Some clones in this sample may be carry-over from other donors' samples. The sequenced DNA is TGTGCCAGCAGTTCCCTGACTAGCAGGAGCTCCTACGAGCAGTACTTC. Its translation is CASSSLTSRSSYEQYF.